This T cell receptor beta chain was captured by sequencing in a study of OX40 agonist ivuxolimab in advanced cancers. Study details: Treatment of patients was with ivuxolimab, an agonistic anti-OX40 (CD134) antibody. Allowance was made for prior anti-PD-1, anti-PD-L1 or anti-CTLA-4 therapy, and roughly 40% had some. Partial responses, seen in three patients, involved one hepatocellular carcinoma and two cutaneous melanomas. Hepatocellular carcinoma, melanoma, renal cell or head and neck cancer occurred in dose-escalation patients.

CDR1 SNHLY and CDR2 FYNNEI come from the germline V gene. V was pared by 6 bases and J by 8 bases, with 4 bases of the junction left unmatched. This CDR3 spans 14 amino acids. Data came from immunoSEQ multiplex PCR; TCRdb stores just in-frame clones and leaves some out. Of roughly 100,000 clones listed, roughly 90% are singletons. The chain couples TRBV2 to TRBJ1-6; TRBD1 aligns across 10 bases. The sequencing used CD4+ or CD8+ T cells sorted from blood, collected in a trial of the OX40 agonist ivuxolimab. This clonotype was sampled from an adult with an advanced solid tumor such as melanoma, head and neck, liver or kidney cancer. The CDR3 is CASSSGTGDSPLHF. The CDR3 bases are TGTGCCAGCAGCTCCGGGACAGGGGATTCACCCCTCCACTTT.